This T cell receptor (beta chain) was sequenced during a study of cytomegalovirus exposure and HLA in healthy donors (dated by TCRdb to 2015 to 2018). For the wider study: An earlier analysis of some 600 of the donors reported about 280 Gb of sequence data and around 110 million unique TCR beta sequences obtained from around 180 million T cells. An early release covering approximately 600 HLA-typed donors comprised around 300 gigabases of sequencing data and tens of millions of unique TCR sequences. Of the 350 to 400 genotyped donors, about 80% fell in the genetic ancestry cluster associated with self-reported Caucasian donors. The study was designed to test whether signatures of past pathogen exposure could be identified by cataloging public T cell receptors. The study used immunosequencing to profile the T cell repertoires of 666 subjects and linked those repertoires to cytomegalovirus serostatus. Along with the roughly 700-subject first cohort, a separate validation cohort of over a hundred different subjects was used. To predict cytomegalovirus infection status, the study combined high-throughput TCR immunosequencing, statistical association of individual TCRs with disease status, and machine learning. In a later analysis, previously published TCR beta repertoires from several hundred donors were re-analyzed and high-resolution HLA genotyping was added so that TCR occurrence patterns could be studied. The later analysis used no new phenotypic data to find candidate immune exposures, relying instead on TCR beta sequences and their occurrence across donors. To decide whether each TCR beta V gene segment behaved as functional or pseudogenic, an earlier analysis of nearly 600 of the donors relied on high-throughput TCR beta sequencing. Donor age, sex, ethnicity and CMV serostatus were collected together with the repertoire data. In a later genetic analysis, genome-wide SNP genotypes for about three fifths of the roughly 670 donors were used, and that subset was treated as a discovery cohort. All discovery cohort repertoires had been generated using a single sequencing platform. Both class I and class II loci were covered by HLA typing, at four-digit resolution. Typing coverage differed by locus: A, B, C, DRB1 and DQB1 were typed in about 620-630 donors, DQA1 in 500 to 550, DPA1 in nearly 610, and DPB1 in roughly 470. Because of strong linkage in the cohort, 5 or 6 DR-DQ haplotypes were treated as single units for association and clustering. Across approximately 400 genotyped donors of the cohort, an average of roughly 230,000 unique TCR beta nucleotide sequences per donor were sequenced, and roughly 20% of those sequences were non-productive. General conclusions and limits of the study: The sequencing pipeline was judged likely to have produced a cluster of highly shared sequence variants as a technical artifact. A later analysis found that HLA-associated TCR beta chains were more clonally expanded and had lower generation probabilities than equally common non-associated chains. A further reported finding was that TCR beta sequences accurately predicted the HLA-A and HLA-B alleles for most subjects in the first cohort. The 87-base-pair reads could not distinguish some IMGT-functional V segments, including TRBV6-2 and TRBV6-3, so those segments were excluded. The authors suggested that the approach could potentially be generalized to other disease states and immunological phenotypes. An earlier analysis of around 540 of the donors showed that most TCR beta V segments appeared in productive rearrangements either about 90% or about 30% of the time, which broadly matched IMGT annotations. According to a later genetic analysis, donors in an Asian-associated ancestry cluster had fewer N-insertions in productive TCRs than the approximately 610-donor mean. A few of the identified cytomegalovirus-associated TCR beta chains were confirmed in vitro to be specific for cytomegalovirus antigens. A later genetic analysis associated a missense DCLRE1C variant with V-gene and J-gene trimming of TCR beta chains, and an independent cohort replicated the association. The presence/absence analyses assumed that sequencing depth was roughly uniform across donors, and that assumption may not be true. Specific HLA alleles were associated with 15,000 to 20,000 TCR beta sequences at a false discovery rate of 0.05 in a later analysis. A later analysis found that most CMV-associated TCR beta chains appeared HLA-restricted, with HLA associations seemingly driven largely by CMV exposure. A total of 150 to 200 TCR beta chains were listed by the study as associated with cytomegalovirus. Strong co-occurrence of HLA alleles, especially DR and DQ, made assigning TCR associations to individual alleles difficult. Over 15 rarely observed V segments, including chromosome 9 orphons, were excluded from the earlier analysis of some 590 of the donors because counts were too low. The only immune exposure information available for the cohort was CMV serostatus. Across donors, most TCR sequences were observed very rarely, whereas some public TCRs were present in many individuals. In a later analysis, the rate of TCR association differed among HLA loci, with DRB1 alleles having the most associated TCRs and HLA-C alleles having the fewest. Correlated functional status among segregating V segments might reflect linkage disequilibrium, but an unknown experimental factor could not be ruled out. In a later analysis, several top co-occurrence clusters were reported to appear linked to parvovirus B19, influenza, CMV and Epstein-Barr virus. Because HLA typing was unavailable for some donors at each locus, only the typed subset was used in association tests. Only TCR beta chains were sequenced in this cohort, and the absence of alpha or paired-chain data limited detectable features. The classifier was reported to diagnose cytomegalovirus status with high specificity and sensitivity in both the original cohort and the validation cohort.

In total, over 600 healthy bone marrow donors made up the cohort. At the time of sampling, every cohort member was nominally healthy, though immune exposures that went unrecorded were likely present. The donor was CMV seropositive and was included in the group of 290 or so seropositive cohort members. Every donor gave a peripheral blood sample, and the peripheral blood mononuclear cells from that sample were used for TCR beta sequencing. Genomic DNA extraction from the blood cell samples was performed with the Qiagen DNeasy Blood Extraction Kit. On this clone itself: Its antigen is currently not known. No base qualities exist here, and no much larger clone lies one base off it.

Receptor amplification or capture employed the immunoSEQ multiplex PCR assay. The multiplex PCR relied on a mix of 60 forward primers for TCR Vbeta segments and 13 reverse primers for TCR Jbeta segments. The CDR3 region of rearranged TCR beta genes was amplified from genomic DNA with a multiplex PCR assay. The amplified TCR beta libraries were sequenced on the Illumina HiSeq System as 87-base-pair reads. In the original analysis: A later analysis tallied around 87 million unique TCR beta chains across the 650 to 750 repertoires, and roughly 11 million of those chains were shared by two or more donors. Raw reads were error-corrected and collapsed into unique sequences with a nearest-neighbor algorithm that merged closely related sequences to remove PCR and sequencing errors. CDR3 sequences were aligned to IMGT reference sequences to assign V, D and J gene segments. For a sequence to be retained, at least a six-nucleotide match to both a V gene segment and a J gene segment was required. Rearrangements were called productive when the CDR3 lacked stop codons and stayed in frame with V and J; all others were non-productive. Following IMGT convention, CDR3 was defined as the stretch from the second conserved V-encoded cysteine up to the conserved J-encoded phenylalanine. Sequences without an unambiguous match to a single V gene segment were excluded from the earlier analysis of 587 of the donors. In an earlier analysis of 587 of the donors, a V segment was called functional when productive rearrangements were above 56.7%, and segregating when the standard deviation between donors exceeded 5%. A statistical classification framework was developed to diagnose cytomegalovirus status using the catalog of TCR beta chain sequences. In a later analysis, TCR nucleotide sequences were compared against IMGT/GENE-DB human TR gene sequences so that V and J genes could be assigned. The TCRdist pipeline was used in a later analysis to assign CDR3 sequences and most-parsimonious VDJ recombination scenarios. In a later analysis, every TCR beta chain was defined by the combination of its CDR3 amino acid sequence and its V-gene family, and reads without a unique V-gene family were dropped. As a way to deal with suspected cross-contamination and a sequencing artifact, a later analysis dropped 640 or so nucleotide sequences that were highly shared and had low generation probability. For each public chain, a later analysis derived a clonal expansion index from normalized ranks of inferred template counts within each repertoire. Generation probabilities in a later analysis came from a VDJ recombination model fitted to out-of-frame rearrangements, and those results were checked against IGoR. In a later analysis, hypergeometric tests were used to score TCR-TCR, TCR-HLA and TCR-CMV co-occurrence, with a repertoire-size bias correction applied to TCR pairs. A later analysis estimated false discovery rates by permuting HLA or CMV assignments 20 times. In a later analysis, co-occurring TCRs were grouped using DBSCAN, and TCRdist sequence similarity was added for clustering within HLA-allele-positive subsets. Repertoires with fewer than 30,000 or more than 120,000 public chains, plus five repertoires with anomalous nucleotide sharing, were excluded from co-occurrence clustering. What TCRdb holds here is the immuneACCESS table cut down to in-frame rearrangements. Part of the clones is not present; checked against another copy, under half of the missing clones reflect an unresolved V gene, and the others are unexplained. The V and J calls and clone size are taken from that table; D and trimming were inferred from the DNA. For this sample the table gives roughly 71,000 clones, of which approximately 78% were detected only once. Together, the top ten hold 2.5% to 3.5% of the sample.

CDR1 and CDR2 (SGHRS, YFSETQ) derive from the germline V gene. Taken from cysteine to phenylalanine, the CDR3 has 12 residues. Just the 36-base CDR3 DNA is kept, in frame starting at base 1. Trimming removed 5 bases from V and 5 bases from J, leaving 8 bases between the germline ends. The material sequenced was PBMCs. This chain joins TRBV5-1 to TRBJ2-4, and possibly TRBD2, on 5 matching bases. This clonotype was obtained from a girl between 10 and 17 years old in good health and CMV-seropositive. The CDR3 corresponds to CASREDQNIQYF. The DNA sequence is TGCGCCAGCAGGGAGGACCAAAACATTCAGTACTTC.